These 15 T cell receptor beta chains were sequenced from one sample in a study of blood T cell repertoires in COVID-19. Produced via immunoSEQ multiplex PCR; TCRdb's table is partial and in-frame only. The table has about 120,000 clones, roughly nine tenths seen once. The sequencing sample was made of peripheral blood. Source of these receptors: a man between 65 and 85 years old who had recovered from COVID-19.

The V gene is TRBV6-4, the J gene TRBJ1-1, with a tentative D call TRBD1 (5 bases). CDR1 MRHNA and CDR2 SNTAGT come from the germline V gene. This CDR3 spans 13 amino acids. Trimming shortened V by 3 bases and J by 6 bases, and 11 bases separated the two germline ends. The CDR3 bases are TGTGCCAGCAGTGAGCGGAGGGGAGCTGAAGCTTTCTTT. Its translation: CASSERRGAEAFF.

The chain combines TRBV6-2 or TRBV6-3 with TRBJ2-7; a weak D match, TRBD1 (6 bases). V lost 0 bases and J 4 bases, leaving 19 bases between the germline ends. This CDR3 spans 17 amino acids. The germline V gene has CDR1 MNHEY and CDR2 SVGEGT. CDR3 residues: CASSYSGAGQISYEQYF. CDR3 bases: TGTGCCAGCAGTTACTCGGGGGCAGGCCAAATATCTTACGAGCAGTACTTC.

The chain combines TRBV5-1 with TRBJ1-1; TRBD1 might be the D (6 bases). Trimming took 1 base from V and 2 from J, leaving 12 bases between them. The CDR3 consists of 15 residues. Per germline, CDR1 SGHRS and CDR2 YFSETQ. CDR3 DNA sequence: TGCGCCAGCAGCTTGAGCGGGACACCAAACACTGAAGCTTTCTTT. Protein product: CASSLSGTPNTEAFF.

The CDR3 coding sequence is TGTGCCAGCAGCCGACAGGGATATGGCTACACCTTC. This codes for CASSRQGYGYTF. The chain uses TRBV5-6 and TRBJ1-2, with 7 bases aligning to TRBD1. CDR3 length: 12 residues. V dropped 4 bases and J dropped 5; count of bases not matched to a gene: 2. The V gene's germline CDR1 is SGHDT and CDR2 YYEEEE.

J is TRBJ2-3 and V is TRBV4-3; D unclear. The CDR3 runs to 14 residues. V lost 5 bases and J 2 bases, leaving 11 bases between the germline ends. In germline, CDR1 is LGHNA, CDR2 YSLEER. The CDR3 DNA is TGCGCCAGCAGCTTTAGAATAGACACAGATACGCAGTATTTT. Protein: CASSFRIDTDTQYF.

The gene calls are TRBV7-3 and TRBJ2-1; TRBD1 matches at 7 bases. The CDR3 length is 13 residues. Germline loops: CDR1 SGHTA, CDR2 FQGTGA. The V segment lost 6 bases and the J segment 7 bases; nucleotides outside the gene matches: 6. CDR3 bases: TGTGCCAGCAGTCTTACAGGGGAGAATGAGCAGTTCTTC. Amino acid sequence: CASSLTGENEQFF.

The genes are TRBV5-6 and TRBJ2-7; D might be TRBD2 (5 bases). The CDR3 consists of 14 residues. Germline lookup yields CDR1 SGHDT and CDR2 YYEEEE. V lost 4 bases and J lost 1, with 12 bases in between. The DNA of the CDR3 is TGTGCCAGCAGCCCGGCGGGCAGATCCTACGAGCAGTACTTC. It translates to CASSPAGRSYEQYF.

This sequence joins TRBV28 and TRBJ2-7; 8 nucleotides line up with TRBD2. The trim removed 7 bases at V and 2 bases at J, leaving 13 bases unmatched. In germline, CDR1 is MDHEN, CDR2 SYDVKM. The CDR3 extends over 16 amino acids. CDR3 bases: TGTGCCAGCACCCCCCGACGGGGGGGTCGCCCCTACGAGCAGTACTTC. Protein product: CASTPRRGGRPYEQYF.

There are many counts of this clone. The CDR3 sequence is CASAFRARDDSGGYTF. The CDR3 bases are TGTGCCAGCGCATTCCGGGCCCGGGATGATTCCGGGGGCTACACCTTC. This chain links TRBV7-9 with TRBJ1-2; D is undetermined. V was clipped by 8 bases and J by 8 bases, with 27 bases between them. This CDR3 spans 16 amino acids. Germline V CDR1 and CDR2: SEHNR, FQNEAQ (reference sequence).

As DNA, the CDR3 is TGCGCCAGCAGCCCCCGGGACTTGAACACCGGGGAGCTGTTTTTT. Translation gives CASSPRDLNTGELFF. This chain links TRBV5-1 with TRBJ2-2; D perhaps matches TRBD2 (6 bases). Germline V CDR1 and CDR2: SGHRS, YFSETQ. The CDR3 is 15 amino acids. The V gene lost 4 bases and the J gene lost 1 base, with 11 bases spanning the gap.

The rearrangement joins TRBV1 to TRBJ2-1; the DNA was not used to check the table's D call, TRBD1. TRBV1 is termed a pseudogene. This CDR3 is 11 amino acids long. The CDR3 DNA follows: TGCACCACCTCCACAATGAATGAGCAGTTCTTC. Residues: CTTSTMNEQFF.

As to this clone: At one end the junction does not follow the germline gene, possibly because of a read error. This chain's CDR3 is CASSQARDSSYEQYF. CDR3 nucleotide sequence: TGTGCCAGCAGTCAAGCCCGGGACAGCTCCTACGAGCAGTACTTC. This chain connects TRBV3-1 (or the pseudogene TRBV3-2) to TRBJ2-7; 7 nucleotides align to TRBD1. CDR1 and CDR2 from the germline V gene are LGHDT and YNNKEL (reference sequence). The CDR3 is 15 amino acids.

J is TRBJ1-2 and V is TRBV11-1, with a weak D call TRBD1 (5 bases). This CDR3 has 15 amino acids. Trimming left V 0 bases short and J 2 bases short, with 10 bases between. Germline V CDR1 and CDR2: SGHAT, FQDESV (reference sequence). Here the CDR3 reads CASSLAQTENYGYTF. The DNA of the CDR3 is TGTGCCAGCAGCTTAGCCCAGACAGAGAACTATGGCTACACCTTC. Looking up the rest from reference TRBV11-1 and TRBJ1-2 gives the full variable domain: EAEVAQSPRYKITEKSQAVAFWCDPISGHATLYWYRQILGQGPELLVQFQDESVVDDSQLPKDRFSAERLKGVDSTLKIQPAELGDSAMYLCASSLAQTENYGYTFGSGTRLTVV.

CDR3 protein: CASSRSGGEEETQYF. The CDR3 DNA reads TGTGCCAGCAGTCGCAGCGGGGGGGAGGAGGAGACCCAGTACTTC. V usage is TRBV3-1 (or the pseudogene TRBV3-2) and J usage is TRBJ2-5, with 10 bases lining up with TRBD2. J was trimmed by 5 bases and V by 6 bases; bases with no gene match: 9. Per germline, CDR1 LGHDT and CDR2 YNNKEL (reference sequence). The CDR3 sequence is 15 residues long.

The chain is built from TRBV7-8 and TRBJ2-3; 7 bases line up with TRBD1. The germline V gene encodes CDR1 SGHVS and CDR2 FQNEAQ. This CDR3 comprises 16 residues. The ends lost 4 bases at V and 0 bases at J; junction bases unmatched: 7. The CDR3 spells CASSSHRDRSTDTQYF. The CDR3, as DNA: TGTGCCAGCAGCTCGCACCGGGACAGAAGCACAGATACGCAGTATTTT.